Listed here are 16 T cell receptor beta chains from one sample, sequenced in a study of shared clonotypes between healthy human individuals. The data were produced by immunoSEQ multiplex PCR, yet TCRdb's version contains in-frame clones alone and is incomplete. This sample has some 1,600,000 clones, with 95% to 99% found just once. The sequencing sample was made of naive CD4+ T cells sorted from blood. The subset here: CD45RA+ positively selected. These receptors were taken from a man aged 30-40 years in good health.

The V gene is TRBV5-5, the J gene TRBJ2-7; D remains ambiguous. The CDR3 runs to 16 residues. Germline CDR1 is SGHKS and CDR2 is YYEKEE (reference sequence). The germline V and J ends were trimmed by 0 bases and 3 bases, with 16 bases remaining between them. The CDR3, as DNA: TGTGCCAGCAGCTTGGGTCTGGACCCAGCATACTACGAGCAGTACTTC. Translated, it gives CASSLGLDPAYYEQYF. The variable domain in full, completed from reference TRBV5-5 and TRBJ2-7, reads DAGVTQSPTHLIKTRGQQVTLRCSPISGHKSVSWYQQVLGQGPQFIFQYYEKEERGRGNFPDRFSARQFPNYSSELNVNALLLGDSALYLCASSLGLDPAYYEQYFGPGTRLTVT.

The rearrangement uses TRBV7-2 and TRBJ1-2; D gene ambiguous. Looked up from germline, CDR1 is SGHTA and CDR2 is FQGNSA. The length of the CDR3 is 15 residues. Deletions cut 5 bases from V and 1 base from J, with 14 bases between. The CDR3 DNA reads TGTGCCAGCAGCATAGATATCCGGGGTAACTATGGCTACACCTTC. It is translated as CASSIDIRGNYGYTF.

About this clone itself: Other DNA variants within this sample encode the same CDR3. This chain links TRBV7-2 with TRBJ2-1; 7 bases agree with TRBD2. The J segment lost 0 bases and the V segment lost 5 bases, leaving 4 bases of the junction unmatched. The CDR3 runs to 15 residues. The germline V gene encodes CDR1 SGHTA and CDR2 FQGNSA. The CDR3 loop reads CASSPSGSSYNEQFF. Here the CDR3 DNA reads TGTGCCAGCAGCCCTAGCGGAAGCTCCTACAATGAGCAGTTCTTC.

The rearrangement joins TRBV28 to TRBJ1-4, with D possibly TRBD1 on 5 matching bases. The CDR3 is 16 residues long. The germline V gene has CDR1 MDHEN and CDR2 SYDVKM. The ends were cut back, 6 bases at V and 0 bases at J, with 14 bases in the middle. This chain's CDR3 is CASSNGGAATNEKLFF. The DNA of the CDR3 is TGTGCCAGCAGCAACGGCGGGGCTGCAACTAATGAAAAACTGTTTTTT.

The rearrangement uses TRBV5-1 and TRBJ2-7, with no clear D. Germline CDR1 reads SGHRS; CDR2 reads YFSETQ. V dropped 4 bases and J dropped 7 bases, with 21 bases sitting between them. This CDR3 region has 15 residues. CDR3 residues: CASSLMTDLRGEQYF. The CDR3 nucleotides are TGCGCCAGCAGCCTCATGACGGATCTTCGCGGAGAGCAGTACTTC.

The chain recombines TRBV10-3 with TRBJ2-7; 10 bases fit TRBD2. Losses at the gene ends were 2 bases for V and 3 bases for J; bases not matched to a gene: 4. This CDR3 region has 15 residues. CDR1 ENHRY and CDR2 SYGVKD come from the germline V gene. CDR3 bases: TGTGCCATCAGTGAGCCTAGCGGGAGCTACTACGAGCAGTACTTC. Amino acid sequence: CAISEPSGSYYEQYF.

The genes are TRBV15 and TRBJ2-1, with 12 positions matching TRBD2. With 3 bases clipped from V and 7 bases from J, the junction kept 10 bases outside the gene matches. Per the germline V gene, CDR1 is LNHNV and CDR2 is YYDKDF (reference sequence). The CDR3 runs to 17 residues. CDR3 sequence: CATSSPMTSGSGNEQFF. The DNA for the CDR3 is TGTGCCACCAGCAGCCCCATGACTAGCGGGAGTGGGAATGAGCAGTTCTTC.

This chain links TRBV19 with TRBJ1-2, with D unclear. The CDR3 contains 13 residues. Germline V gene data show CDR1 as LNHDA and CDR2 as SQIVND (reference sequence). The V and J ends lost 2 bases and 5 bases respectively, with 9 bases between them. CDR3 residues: CASSITTIYGYTF. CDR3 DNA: TGTGCCAGTAGTATAACAACGATTTATGGCTACACCTTC.

The CDR3 region is CASSLDRATDTQYF. The CDR3 bases are TGTGCCAGCAGCTTGGACAGGGCAACAGATACGCAGTATTTT. This chain connects TRBV5-8 to TRBJ2-3, with D possibly being TRBD1 (6 bases). V lost 0 bases and J lost 3, with 8 bases in between. This CDR3 has 14 residues. Germline V gives CDR1 SGHTS, CDR2 YDEGEE.

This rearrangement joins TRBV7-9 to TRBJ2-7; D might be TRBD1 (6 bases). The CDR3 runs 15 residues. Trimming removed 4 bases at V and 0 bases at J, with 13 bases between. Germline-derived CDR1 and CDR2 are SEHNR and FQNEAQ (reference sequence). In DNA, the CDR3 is TGTGCCAGCAGCTCAGACAGGCGGGTCTCCTACGAGCAGTACTTC. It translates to CASSSDRRVSYEQYF.

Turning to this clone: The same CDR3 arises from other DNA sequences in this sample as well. CDR3 sequence reads: CASSLLGLAGGTDTQYF. In DNA form, the CDR3 reads TGCGCCAGCAGCTTGCTAGGACTAGCGGGAGGGACAGATACGCAGTATTTT. The chain is built from TRBV5-1 and TRBJ2-3, with 15 bases lining up with TRBD2. The CDR3 consists of 17 residues. With V trimmed by 1 base and J by 3 bases, 3 bases remained unmatched. Per the germline V gene, CDR1 is SGHRS and CDR2 is YFSETQ.

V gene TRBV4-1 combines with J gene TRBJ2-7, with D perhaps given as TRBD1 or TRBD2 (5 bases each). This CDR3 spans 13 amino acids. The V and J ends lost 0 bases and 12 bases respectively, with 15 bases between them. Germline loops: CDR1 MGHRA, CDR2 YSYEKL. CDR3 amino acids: CASSQDLAGTPYF. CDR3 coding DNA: TGCGCCAGCAGCCAAGACCTGGCCGGGACGCCGTACTTC.

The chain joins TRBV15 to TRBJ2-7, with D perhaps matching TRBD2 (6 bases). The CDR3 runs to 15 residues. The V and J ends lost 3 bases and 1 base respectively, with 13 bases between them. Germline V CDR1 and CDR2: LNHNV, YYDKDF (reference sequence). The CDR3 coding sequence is TGTGCCACCAGCAGCGACCGGGGGTTGTCCTACGAGCAGTACTTC. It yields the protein CATSSDRGLSYEQYF.

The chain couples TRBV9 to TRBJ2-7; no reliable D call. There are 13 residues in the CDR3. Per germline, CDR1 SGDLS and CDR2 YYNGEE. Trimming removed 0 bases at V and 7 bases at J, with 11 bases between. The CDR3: CASSVEHITEQYF. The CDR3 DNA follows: TGTGCCAGCAGCGTAGAGCACATAACGGAGCAGTACTTC.

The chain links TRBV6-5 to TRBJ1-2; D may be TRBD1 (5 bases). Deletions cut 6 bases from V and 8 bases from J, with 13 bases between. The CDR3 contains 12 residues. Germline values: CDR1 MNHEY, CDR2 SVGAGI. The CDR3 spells CASSPGLGGYTF. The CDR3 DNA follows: TGTGCCAGCAGCCCGGGACTCGGGGGCTACACCTTC.

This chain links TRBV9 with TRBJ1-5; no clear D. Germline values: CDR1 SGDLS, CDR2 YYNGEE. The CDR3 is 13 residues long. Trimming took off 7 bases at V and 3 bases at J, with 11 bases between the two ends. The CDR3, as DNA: TGTGCCAGCGCCCGATTCCCCAATCAGCCCCAGCATTTT. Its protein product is CASARFPNQPQHF.